This entry lists 22 T cell receptor beta chains sequenced from one sample in a study of blood T cell repertoires in COVID-19 (dated by TCRdb to between 2020 and 2021). Receptors were amplified or captured by the immunoSEQ multiplex PCR assay. TCRdb retrieved this table from immuneACCESS and kept in-frame rearrangements only. Not all clones are present; in checked studies, unresolved V genes account for under half, and no reason is known for the remainder. The sample data list roughly 75,000 clones, and roughly 86% of these were observed just once. The top ten clones comprise around 0.91% of the sample. Sequencing was done on a sample of peripheral blood. Every receptor here comes from a woman between 70 and 85 years old with acute or convalescent COVID-19.

This clone has only a few counts. The rearrangement links TRBV7-6 to TRBJ1-4; D may be TRBD1 (5 bases). V gave up 0 bases and J gave up 7 bases, with 21 bases separating them. Germline CDR1 SGHVS, CDR2 FNYEAQ. This CDR3 contains 18 residues. CDR3 DNA: TGTGCCAGCAGCTTAGCGTATAGGAGGGGAAGGAGTGGTGAAAAACTGTTTTTT. This sequence encodes CASSLAYRRGRSGEKLFF.

The chain joins TRBV10-1 to TRBJ1-2; unclear D gene. The germline V gene encodes CDR1 WNHNN and CDR2 SYGVQD (reference sequence). This CDR3 is built from 14 residues. Trimming took off 5 bases at V and 7 bases at J, with 17 bases between the two ends. The chain's CDR3 is CASSYGVKGCGYTF. CDR3 nucleotides: TGCGCCAGCAGTTACGGGGTCAAAGGATGTGGCTACACCTTC.

The chain links TRBV29-1 to TRBJ1-1, with D tentatively TRBD1 (5 bases). Deletions cut 5 bases from V and 3 bases from J, with 13 bases between. The CDR3 sequence is 13 residues long. The germline CDR1 and CDR2 sequences are SQVTM and ANQGSEA. The CDR3 loop reads CSVKWGGDTEAFF. DNA for the CDR3: TGCAGCGTTAAATGGGGGGGAGACACTGAAGCTTTCTTT. Full variable domain (missing parts from reference TRBV29-1 and TRBJ1-1): SAVISQKPSRDICQRGTSLTIQCQVDSQVTMMFWYRQQPGQSLTLIATANQGSEATYESGFVIDKFPISRPNLTFSTLTVSNMSPEDSSIYLCSVKWGGDTEAFFGQGTRLTVV.

This sequence joins TRBV12-3 or TRBV12-4 and TRBJ1-6; TRBD1 might be the D (6 bases). This CDR3 has 13 residues. Deletions cut 4 bases from V and 10 bases from J, with 11 bases between. The CDR3: CASSYRVGSPLHF. The CDR3 nucleotides read TGTGCCAGCAGTTACAGGGTAGGATCACCCCTCCACTTT.

The V gene is TRBV28, the J gene TRBJ1-2; unclear D gene. V lost 5 bases and J 7 bases, leaving 8 bases between the germline ends. The V gene's germline CDR1 is MDHEN and CDR2 SYDVKM. The CDR3 runs to 11 residues. The CDR3 DNA reads as TGTGCCAGCAGTACCCTATTTGGCTACACCTTC. Translated: CASSTLFGYTF.

This clone appeared a single time. This chain links TRBV6-4 with TRBJ1-5; 11 bases map to TRBD1. Germline values: CDR1 MRHNA, CDR2 SNTAGT. The CDR3 consists of 19 residues. J was trimmed by 3 bases and V by 7 bases; bases with no gene match: 17. CDR3 DNA: TGTGCCAGCAATCACCCACGGGACAGGGGGTGGGGGGTCAATCAGCCCCAGCATTTT. Its protein product is CASNHPRDRGWGVNQPQHF.

V gene TRBV19 combines with J gene TRBJ2-5; the match to TRBD1 covers 9 bases. Germline CDR1 reads LNHDA; CDR2 reads SQIVND (reference sequence). The CDR3 consists of 15 residues. V was clipped by 8 bases and J by 2 bases; unmatched bases: 9. The CDR3 here is CASSPTGGAQETQYF. Written as DNA, the CDR3 is TGTGCCAGTTCCCCCACAGGGGGCGCTCAAGAGACCCAGTACTTC.

The V and J genes are TRBV7-2 and TRBJ2-2, with TRBD1 as a possible D gene (7 bases). Germline loops: CDR1 SGHTA, CDR2 FQGNSA. The CDR3 sequence is 15 residues long. V gave up 5 bases and J gave up 5 bases, with 15 bases separating them. CDR3 in amino acids: CASSPSTGRTGELFF. The CDR3 region has the DNA TGTGCCAGCAGCCCCTCGACAGGGAGGACCGGGGAGCTGTTTTTT.

This clone turned up a few times. The V gene is TRBV10-1, the J gene TRBJ2-3; 7 bases match TRBD2. The CDR3 is 11 amino acids. Germline lookup yields CDR1 WNHNN and CDR2 SYGVQD (reference sequence). V was pared by 9 bases and J by 5 bases, with 2 bases of the junction left unmatched. The CDR3 sequence is CARGRGDTQYF. CDR3 DNA sequence: TGCGCCAGAGGGAGGGGAGATACGCAGTATTTT.

The J gene is TRBJ2-1, the V gene TRBV14, with D possibly matching TRBD2 (5 bases). The CDR3 runs 15 residues. Germline CDR1 SGHDN, CDR2 FVKESK. The V end was cut by 1 base, the J end by 9 bases, with 16 bases between. CDR3 protein: CASSQVEWRTGEQFF. In nucleotides, the CDR3 is TGTGCCAGCAGCCAAGTCGAGTGGAGGACCGGTGAGCAGTTCTTC.

CDR3 sequence (DNA): TGTGCTAGTGGTGAGGACTCCCTTGGGACCCAGTACTTC. Its protein is CASGEDSLGTQYF. The chain recombines TRBV12-5 with TRBJ2-5; weak D call: TRBD2 (5 bases). Trimming removed 5 bases from V and 7 bases from J, with 14 bases in between. The CDR3 contains 13 residues. Germline CDR1 and CDR2: LGHNT and FRNRAP. The full variable domain, rest sourced from reference TRBV12-5 and TRBJ2-5, is DARVTQTPRHKVTEMGQEVTMRCQPILGHNTVFWYRQTMMQGLELLAYFRNRAPLDDSGMPKDRFSAEMPDATLATLKIQPSEPRDSAVYFCASGEDSLGTQYFGPGTRLLVL.

This clone was detected only a few times. This chain connects TRBV3-1 (or the pseudogene TRBV3-2) to TRBJ1-4, with D possibly TRBD1 on 6 matching bases. Germline V gives CDR1 LGHDT, CDR2 YNNKEL (reference sequence). V was pared by 7 bases and J by 5 bases, with 14 bases between. The CDR3 is made up of 14 amino acids. The DNA for the CDR3 is TGTGCCAGCAACGCGGGGGGCAGCAATGAAAAACTGTTTTTT. Translating it yields CASNAGGSNEKLFF.

This chain uses TRBV21-1 with TRBJ2-3; the table assigns TRBD2, which was not confirmed against the DNA. TRBV21-1 is a pseudogene locus. This CDR3 has 19 residues. The CDR3 here is CASSKEIAGGQFSTDTQYF. The CDR3 DNA sequence: TGTGCCAGCAGCAAGGAAATAGCGGGGGGACAGTTTAGCACAGATACGCAGTATTTT.

The rearrangement joins TRBV29-1 to TRBJ1-4; 7 bases are a match to TRBD1. Per germline, CDR1 SQVTM and CDR2 ANQGSEA. The CDR3 totals 14 residues. The J segment lost 5 bases and the V segment lost 7 bases, leaving 10 bases of the junction unmatched. The CDR3 nucleotides read TGCAGCGCACAGGATTCAGGGGGAAATGAAAAACTGTTTTTT. Protein: CSAQDSGGNEKLFF. The variable domain in full, with the rest retrieved from reference TRBV29-1 and TRBJ1-4, is SAVISQKPSRDICQRGTSLTIQCQVDSQVTMMFWYRQQPGQSLTLIATANQGSEATYESGFVIDKFPISRPNLTFSTLTVSNMSPEDSSIYLCSAQDSGGNEKLFFGSGTQLSVL.

The V call is TRBV5-4, the J call TRBJ2-5; TRBD1 matches 8 bases. The CDR3 is 17 residues long. V lost 0 bases, J lost 2 bases, and 9 bases stayed unmatched. The germline V gene has CDR1 SGHNT and CDR2 YYREEE (reference sequence). The CDR3 region is CASSLGQGKTQQETQYF. The CDR3 DNA follows: TGTGCCAGCAGCTTGGGACAGGGGAAGACTCAACAAGAGACCCAGTACTTC.

This chain joins TRBV10-3 and TRBJ2-5, with TRBD2 identical over 15 bases. Germline V lookup: CDR1 ENHRY, CDR2 SYGVKD. The CDR3 has 19 amino acids. V dropped 0 bases and J dropped 2; count of bases not matched to a gene: 7. The CDR3 region is CAISESMGLAGGGQETQYF. The CDR3 nucleotides are TGTGCCATCAGTGAGTCGATGGGACTAGCGGGAGGAGGACAAGAGACCCAGTACTTC.

The rearrangement links TRBV19 to TRBJ2-6; TRBD2 is a possible D gene (5 bases). Germline V lookup: CDR1 LNHDA, CDR2 SQIVND (reference sequence). This CDR3 has 16 residues. The V end lost 4 bases, the J end lost 3 bases, and 13 bases lay between the germline ends. DNA of the CDR3: TGTGCCAGTAGTACCCAGGCCGGGGTTGGGGCCAACGTCCTGACTTTC. Its translation: CASSTQAGVGANVLTF.

This clone occurred once. This chain joins TRBV6-5 and TRBJ1-2; D might be TRBD1 (5 bases). Trimming took off 7 bases at V and 4 bases at J, with 16 bases between the two ends. The CDR3 covers 14 residues. Germline V gene sequence: CDR1 MNHEY, CDR2 SVGAGI. The CDR3: CASKTAQGVYGYTF. CDR3 coding DNA: TGTGCCAGCAAGACGGCGCAGGGCGTCTATGGCTACACCTTC.

V and J are TRBV19 and TRBJ2-1; possibly TRBD1 for D (6 bases). This CDR3 comprises 11 residues. V dropped 2 bases and J dropped 10 bases, with 6 bases sitting between them. Germline V gives CDR1 LNHDA, CDR2 SQIVND (reference sequence). For the CDR3, the DNA is TGTGCCAGTAGTATAACAGGGGAGCAGTTCTTC. Amino acid sequence: CASSITGEQFF.

The chain couples TRBV11-1 to TRBJ2-7, with D tentatively TRBD2 (6 bases). There are 14 residues in the CDR3. Germline lookup yields CDR1 SGHAT and CDR2 FQDESV (reference sequence). Trimming pared 3 bases from V and 2 bases from J, leaving 11 bases between. CDR3 protein: CASSLGGVTYEQYF. For the CDR3, the DNA is TGTGCCAGCAGCTTGGGCGGGGTAACCTACGAGCAGTACTTC.

The rearrangement joins TRBV4-1 to TRBJ2-5; 7 bases map to TRBD1. Losses at the gene ends were 4 bases for V and 5 bases for J; bases not matched to a gene: 10. The length of the CDR3 is 15 residues. Germline V lookup: CDR1 MGHRA, CDR2 YSYEKL. The CDR3 region is CASSPPTGNRETQYF. In DNA form, the CDR3 reads TGCGCCAGCAGCCCCCCGACAGGGAACCGGGAGACCCAGTACTTC.

This clone was seen once. The chain joins TRBV5-1 to TRBJ2-7, with 8 bases aligning to TRBD1. Germline CDR1 SGHRS, CDR2 YFSETQ. The V gene end was trimmed by 7 bases and the J gene end by 0 bases; junction bases not matched to a gene: 3. The CDR3 is 13 residues long. CDR3 nucleotide sequence: TGCGCCAGCCGGGACAGGAGCTCCTACGAGCAGTACTTC. Its translation is CASRDRSSYEQYF.